This record covers a single T cell receptor (beta chain). Regarding time point: persistent/refractory GD, antithyroid drugs over 5 years with positive TRAb. Extracted PBMC RNA gave rise to the TCR library. The TCR beta library used iRepertoire HTBI primers with Arm-PCR amplification of CDR3. TCRdb redid the calling of the multiplex PCR reads with MiXCR, one entry per CDR3 protein. This table has approximately 380,000 distinct CDR3 sequences, less than 25% appearing once. This sample was included in a study of regulatory T cells in long-lasting Graves disease. There are 16 residues in the CDR3. V was clipped by 7 bases and J by 5 bases; unmatched bases: 11. In germline, CDR1 is SGHTA, CDR2 FQGNSA.

The input for sequencing was peripheral blood mononuclear cells (PBMCs), taken when the disease was refractory, from a patient treated with antithyroid drugs. This receptor was obtained from a female donor with Graves disease. The chain carries TRBV7-2 and TRBJ2-2, with 9 bases matching TRBD1. DNA of the CDR3: TGTGCCAGCACCCTAGAGGGACAGGGAAAAACCGGGGAGCTGTTTTTT. Translating it yields CASTLEGQGKTGELFF.